The 12 T cell receptor beta chains reported below all come from one sample, sequenced in a study of low-dose radiotherapy and immunotherapy resistance in tumors. TRAV- and TRBV-specific primers primed first-strand cDNA, covering alpha and beta chains. TCRs underwent about 22 PCR cycles of amplification with a constant-region primer and V-primer adapter. One entry per CDR3 protein results from TCRdb running MiXCR on the reads. The sample consists of some 85,000 distinct CDR3 sequences, under 20% of them appearing once. Sample time point: before trial treatment. Specimen: PBMCs, collected before treatment. These receptors came from a male donor with prostate cancer.

This clonotype was recorded at least ten times. The chain has TRBV20-1 and TRBJ2-4; TRBD2 aligns across 16 bases. The CDR3 spans 15 residues. The V gene end was trimmed by 3 bases and the J gene end by 8 bases; junction bases not matched to a gene: 4. The germline gives CDR1 DFQATT, CDR2 SNEGSKA (reference sequence). The CDR3 DNA sequence: TGCAGTGCTAGGGGGACTAGCGGGGGGGGTCACATTCAGTACTTC. Translated: CSARGTSGGGHIQYF.

This clonotype came up many times. This chain joins TRBV5-1 and TRBJ1-1; D is unresolved. Per the germline V gene, CDR1 is SGHRS and CDR2 is YFSETQ. The V gene lost 0 bases and the J gene lost 2 bases, with 8 bases spanning the gap. The CDR3 contains 14 residues. As DNA, the CDR3 is TGCGCCAGCAGCTTGGTGTCGGGAAACACTGAAGCTTTCTTT. Amino acid sequence: CASSLVSGNTEAFF.

The chain recombines TRBV5-4 with TRBJ2-2; D tentatively reads TRBD1 or TRBD2 (5 bases each). The CDR3 is 15 amino acids. The ends were cut back, 7 bases at V and 4 bases at J, with 17 bases in the middle. Germline CDR1 SGHNT, CDR2 YYREEE (reference sequence). The CDR3 bases are TGTGCCAGCTCCAATGGGGGAGTTTTCACCGGGGAGCTGTTTTTT. Translating it yields CASSNGGVFTGELFF. Drawing the rest from reference TRBV5-4 and TRBJ2-2, the complete variable domain is ETGVTQSPTHLIKTRGQQVTLRCSSQSGHNTVSWYQQALGQGPQFIFQYYREEENGRGNFPPRFSGLQFPNYSSELNVNALELDDSALYLCASSNGGVFTGELFFGEGSRLTVL.

This clonotype has at least ten counts. With a much larger clone just one base away, this may be a read error. V usage is TRBV3-1 and J usage is TRBJ2-2, with 11 bases matching TRBD1. Trimming cost V 5 bases and J 4 bases; bases outside gene matches: 3. Germline V gene sequence: CDR1 LGHDT, CDR2 YNNKEL (reference sequence). This CDR3 spans 15 amino acids. This chain's CDR3 is CASSFGTGGTGELFF. The DNA for the CDR3 is TGTGCCAGCAGCTTCGGGACAGGGGGCACCGGGGAGCTGTTTTTT.

The sample holds many counts of this clonotype. This chain links TRBV27 with TRBJ1-5, with a possible D match to TRBD1 (6 bases). This CDR3 has 15 residues. In germline, CDR1 is MNHEY, CDR2 SMNVEV (reference sequence). Trimming stripped 6 bases from V and 1 base from J, with 13 bases between. The DNA for the CDR3 is TGTGCCAGCAGAGTCGGGGGCTGGAGCAATCAGCCCCAGCATTTT. Amino acids: CASRVGGWSNQPQHF.

As concerns this clonotype: This is likely an artifact of a read error, given a far larger clone one base away. The chain uses TRBV6-1 and TRBJ2-7; TRBD1 agrees at 11 bases. V shed 5 bases and J 7 bases; nucleotides not matched to a gene: 16. CDR1 and CDR2 (germline): MNHNS, SASEGT. The CDR3 has 17 residues. The DNA of the CDR3 is TGTGCCAGCAGTCAGAAACGGACAGGGGGCTACTACAATGAGCAGTACTTC. It is translated as CASSQKRTGGYYNEQYF.

This clonotype was counted ten times or more. The V call is TRBV7-8, the J call TRBJ2-3; maybe TRBD1 (5 bases). The V end was cut by 6 bases, the J end by 0 bases, with 19 bases between. Germline V CDR1 and CDR2: SGHVS, FQNEAQ. The CDR3 is 17 amino acids. The DNA for the CDR3 is TGTGCCAGCAGGGTGGGGCCGTTGAGTGCTAGCACAGATACGCAGTATTTT. This gives the protein CASRVGPLSASTDTQYF.

The chain has TRBV7-2 and TRBJ2-1, with D possibly being TRBD1 (6 bases). Trimming cost V 2 bases and J 8 bases, with 22 bases left between them. This CDR3 region has 17 residues. Germline CDR1 is SGHTA and CDR2 is FQGNSA. The CDR3 protein is CASSLLPVGAVGHEQFF. CDR3 DNA: TGTGCCAGCAGCTTATTACCTGTGGGGGCAGTGGGACATGAGCAGTTCTTC.

This chain's CDR3 is CAWSKLAGGGEQFF. CDR3 DNA: TGTGCCTGGAGTAAGTTAGCGGGAGGCGGTGAGCAGTTCTTC. J is TRBJ2-1 and V is TRBV30, with 10 nucleotides matching TRBD2. Per the germline V gene, CDR1 is GTSNPN and CDR2 is SVGIG (reference sequence). Trimming cost V 2 bases and J 9 bases; bases outside gene matches: 7. The CDR3 runs 14 residues.

This clonotype was counted ten times or more. V gene TRBV9 combines with J gene TRBJ1-1, with D hard to call. This CDR3 comprises 13 residues. V was cut by 0 bases and J by 3 bases, with 6 bases left in between. The germline gives CDR1 SGDLS, CDR2 YYNGEE. The DNA of the CDR3 is TGTGCCAGCAGCGTAGGCCAATACACTGAAGCTTTCTTT. Its translation: CASSVGQYTEAFF.

Only a few counts were recorded for this clonotype. The V gene is TRBV9, the J gene TRBJ2-3; 7 bases line up with TRBD2. Germline V lookup: CDR1 SGDLS, CDR2 YYNGEE. V lost 0 bases, J lost 3 bases, and 4 bases stayed unmatched. There are 15 residues in the CDR3. The CDR3 sequence: CASSVAQLATDTQYF. CDR3 nucleotides: TGTGCCAGCAGCGTAGCCCAACTAGCGACAGATACGCAGTATTTT.

This clonotype was counted ten times or more. This rearrangement joins TRBV28 to TRBJ1-2; D perhaps matches TRBD1 (6 bases). V was cut by 3 bases and J by 6 bases, with 14 bases left in between. Germline CDR1 MDHEN, CDR2 SYDVKM. CDR3 size: 14 residues. CDR3 loop: CASSLADRMNGYTF. In DNA, the CDR3 is TGTGCCAGCAGTTTGGCTGACAGGATGAATGGCTACACCTTC.